Below, 7 T cell receptor beta chains from the same sample are listed, as sequenced in a study of T cells in Graves' hyperthyroidism and ophthalmopathy. The source material, RNA transcripts, was used to amplify TCR beta CDR3 regions. Initially, a first-round RT-PCR of the TCR CDR3 employed the HTBI primer set. One entry per CDR3 protein, called by TCRdb with MiXCR from the multiplex PCR reads. The sample has 500,000 to 700,000 distinct CDR3 sequences, roughly 17% seen once; the top ten hold 18%. The sequencing input was blood. The receptors originated from a woman between 18 and 30 years old with Graves' hyperthyroidism.

The table lists this clonotype with many counts. V is TRBV20-1 and J is TRBJ2-5; a possible D gene is TRBD1 (6 bases). Looked up from germline, CDR1 is DFQATT and CDR2 is SNEGSKA (reference sequence). The CDR3 is 14 amino acids. The V and J ends lost 3 bases and 4 bases respectively, with 15 bases between them. The CDR3 bases are TGCAGTGCTAGGACACAGGGAATCGGAGAGACCCAGTACTTC. Its translation is CSARTQGIGETQYF.

The chain employs TRBV20-1 and TRBJ1-1; D remains unclear. The CDR3 runs to 11 residues. Germline V CDR1 and CDR2: DFQATT, SNEGSKA (reference sequence). Trimming cost V 2 bases and J 5 bases, with 6 bases left between them. The CDR3 spells CSARSGTEAFF. Here the CDR3 DNA reads TGCAGTGCTAGATCGGGTACTGAAGCTTTCTTT.

The chain recombines TRBV24-1 with TRBJ2-3, with a weak D call TRBD1 (5 bases). Trimming removed 2 bases from V and 4 bases from J, with 18 bases in between. The CDR3 length is 17 residues. In germline, CDR1 is KGHDR, CDR2 SFDVKD. DNA for the CDR3: TGTGCCACCAGTGATTACGGAGTAGGGGTTTCCGCAGATACGCAGTATTTT. Protein product: CATSDYGVGVSADTQYF.

In the case of this clonotype: Germline and junction disagree at one end, which may indicate a read error. The chain is built from TRBV20-1 and TRBJ2-5, with D hard to call. The germline V gene has CDR1 DFQATT and CDR2 SNEGSKA (reference sequence). The CDR3 is 13 residues long. In DNA, the CDR3 is TGCAGTGCTACCACAGTTGCGCAAGATACCCAGTACTTC. Residues: CSATTVAQDTQYF.

The chain couples TRBV2 to TRBJ2-5; TRBD1 might be the D (5 bases). The germline V gene encodes CDR1 SNHLY and CDR2 FYNNEI. V was shortened by 0 bases and J by 1 base, with 12 bases between the two germline ends. This CDR3 has 16 amino acids. DNA for the CDR3: TGTGCCAGCAGTGAAGCGCCTCTCAGGGCCCAAGAGACCCAGTACTTC. Amino acids: CASSEAPLRAQETQYF.

V is TRBV20-1 and J is TRBJ2-5; 8 bases align to TRBD2. This CDR3 contains 14 residues. The trim removed 4 bases at V and 4 bases at J, leaving 8 bases unmatched. Looked up from germline, CDR1 is DFQATT and CDR2 is SNEGSKA (reference sequence). This chain's CDR3 is CSATNREGRETQYF. The CDR3, as DNA: TGCAGTGCTACGAACCGGGAGGGAAGAGAGACCCAGTACTTC.

A note on this clonotype: Just one base apart from a much larger clone, this may be a read error. The rearrangement joins TRBV27 to TRBJ2-5; D is perhaps TRBD1 (5 bases). This CDR3 has 14 amino acids. Germline V gene data show CDR1 as MNHEY and CDR2 as SMNVEV (reference sequence). Trimming took 8 bases from V and 4 from J, leaving 17 bases between them. The CDR3 loop reads CASCRPGLGETQYF. Here the CDR3 DNA reads TGTGCCAGCTGTCGTCCAGGGCTTGGAGAGACCCAGTACTTC.